This TCR beta chain was recorded in a study of regulatory T cells in long-lasting Graves disease. Study results and limitations: There was favoring of TRBV28, TRBJ1-2 and TRBJ2-5 in persistent disease.

Trimming shortened V by 11 bases and J by 5 bases, and 20 bases separated the two germline ends. Germline CDR1 SNHLY, CDR2 FYNNEI. This CDR3 is 14 amino acids long. Time point denoted: newly diagnosed GD, antithyroid drugs for less than 3 months. RNA from PBMCs was the source of the TCR library. Patients with Graves' disease were diagnosed by American Thyroid Association guidelines. Note on this clonotype: Its antigen is unknown.

Building of the TCR beta libraries involved iRepertoire HTBI primers and Arm-PCR of CDR3 regions. MiXCR was run by TCRdb on the multiplex PCR reads, yielding one entry per CDR3 protein. The repertoire has approximately 310,000 distinct CDR3 sequences, under 20% of them found once; the top ten carry less than 40%. The sample consisted of peripheral blood mononuclear cells (PBMCs), taken at new diagnosis, from a patient treated with antithyroid drugs. This chain connects TRBV2 to TRBJ2-3; TRBD1 is a possible D gene (7 bases). This TCR was recovered from a female donor with Graves disease. The CDR3 DNA follows: TGTGCCTCCAAGTTAAGGGGGCGGGGAGATACGCAGTATTTT. Protein sequence: CASKLRGRGDTQYF.